This is a list of T cell receptor beta chains from one sample in a study of regulatory T cells in long-lasting Graves disease. MiXCR, applied by TCRdb to the multiplex PCR reads, yields one record per CDR3 protein. The sample records under 400,000 distinct CDR3 sequences, approximately 15% being singletons. This sample also appeared in a second study, on T cells in Graves' hyperthyroidism and ophthalmopathy.

This specimen consisted of peripheral blood mononuclear cells (PBMCs), obtained at new diagnosis, from a patient treated with antithyroid drugs. All receptors derive from a man aged 40-55 years with Graves disease. Each CDR3 is given without its conserved first and last residue. The order of the fields is CDR3 protein, J gene, V gene.

CDR3: ASSVAPGYNEQF
J: TRBJ2-1
V: TRBV9

CDR3: ASSQGVAGGTDTQY
J: TRBJ2-3
V: TRBV4-1

CDR3: ASSHIRGLVSDTQY
J: TRBJ2-3
V: TRBV7-9

CDR3: SAPVKRELF
J: TRBJ2-2
V: TRBV20-1

CDR3: ASSLGTTETQY
J: TRBJ2-5
V: TRBV11-2

CDR3: ASTRGRGADYTEAL
J: TRBJ1-1
V: TRBV12-3/TRBV12-4

CDR3: ASTDSYGGQNTEAF
J: TRBJ1-1
V: TRBV27

CDR3: ASSFEFYGCT
J: TRBJ1-2
V: TRBV12-3/TRBV12-4

CDR3: ASSRPGNLF
J: TRBJ1-4
V: TRBV12-5

CDR3: ASSFSSGGFPDSDTQY
J: TRBJ2-3
V: TRBV28

CDR3: ATSRDRGGYNEQF
J: TRBJ2-1
V: TRBV15

CDR3: AISADRGNTEAF
J: TRBJ1-1
V: TRBV10-3

CDR3: ASSPSGGQGPDTQY
J: TRBJ2-3
V: TRBV6-1

CDR3: ASSPGTSGGARDTQY
J: TRBJ2-3
V: TRBV2

CDR3: ASSQIDRVGNIQY
J: TRBJ2-4
V: TRBV6-2/TRBV6-3

CDR3: ASSLEGVGELF
J: TRBJ2-2
V: TRBV2

CDR3: ASSPMGDQPQH
J: TRBJ1-5
V: TRBV6-1